One sample yielded the 20 T cell receptor beta chains listed below, sequenced in a study of identical twins (dated by TCRdb to the mid-2010s). Library prep was done by 5' RACE. The instrument given in TCRdb is Illumina HiSeq 2000. TCRdb ran its own pipeline on the public reads, namely fastp trimming at Q25 and MiXCR clone calling, and kept in-frame beta chains. Duplicate CDR3 protein sequences are folded into a single record with the most common DNA and genes. For this sample there are hundreds of thousands of distinct CDR3 sequences; approximately 9% appear just once. The ten largest clones capture 0.98% of the sample. This sample was also put to use in a study of yellow fever vaccine responses in identical twins.

The sequenced material came from PBMCs. The receptor source for this set is a woman between 18 and 29 years old in good health.

The rearrangement joins TRBV4-2 to TRBJ2-5; D remains unclear. CDR3 length: 15 residues. The ends were cut back, 2 bases at V and 0 bases at J, with 10 bases in the middle. CDR1 and CDR2 (germline): LGHNA, YNFKEQ. The CDR3 DNA reads TGTGCCAGCAGCCAACTAGGTTTGGACCAAGAGACCCAGTACTTC. Its translation is CASSQLGLDQETQYF.

This rearrangement joins TRBV7-2 to TRBJ2-3; possibly TRBD2 for D (7 bases). The CDR3 sequence is 17 residues long. Germline values: CDR1 SGHTA, CDR2 FQGNSA. V was pared by 2 bases and J by 0 bases, with 15 bases between. DNA of the CDR3: TGTGCCAGCAGCTTACGGGGGGCGGGAATTAGCACAGATACGCAGTATTTT. Translating it yields CASSLRGAGISTDTQYF.

This sequence joins TRBV6-1 and TRBJ1-1; D not certain. The CDR3 is 13 residues long. Trimming left V 8 bases short and J 0 bases short, with 10 bases between. Germline V gene lookup returns CDR1 MNHNS and CDR2 SASEGT. This CDR3 reads CASCLALNTEAFF. The CDR3, as DNA: TGTGCCAGCTGCCTGGCACTGAACACTGAAGCTTTCTTT.

J is TRBJ2-5 and V is TRBV27; D gene unclear. Germline lookup yields CDR1 MNHEY and CDR2 SMNVEV (reference sequence). CDR3 length equals 15 residues. V lost 5 bases and J lost 0, with 13 bases in between. The CDR3 region has the DNA TGTGCCAGCAGTCCCGTGAACCTGTACCAAGAGACCCAGTACTTC. Residues: CASSPVNLYQETQYF.

The chain recombines TRBV10-3 with TRBJ2-3; 8 bases agree with TRBD2. Germline values: CDR1 ENHRY, CDR2 SYGVKD. With 0 bases clipped from V and 3 bases from J, the junction kept 8 bases outside the gene matches. The CDR3 covers 17 residues. CDR3 nucleotides: TGTGCCATCAGTGAGTCCGAAGCGGGAGTGGGAACAGATACGCAGTATTTT. Amino acids: CAISESEAGVGTDTQYF.

The rearrangement links TRBV5-1 to TRBJ2-5; 14 positions match TRBD2. The V gene end was trimmed by 4 bases and the J gene end by 5 bases; junction bases not matched to a gene: 10. The CDR3 loop spans 17 amino acids. Per germline, CDR1 SGHRS and CDR2 YFSETQ. The CDR3: CASSLGLAGGRRETQYF. Here the CDR3 DNA reads TGCGCCAGCAGCCTCGGACTAGCGGGGGGCCGGCGGGAGACCCAGTACTTC. The full variable domain, with the rest looked up from reference TRBV5-1 and TRBJ2-5, is KAGVTQTPRYLIKTRGQQVTLSCSPISGHRSVSWYQQTPGQGLQFLFEYFSETQRNKGNFPGRFSGRQFSNSRSEMNVSTLELGDSALYLCASSLGLAGGRRETQYFGPGTRLLVL.

This clonotype was observed many times. The chain recombines TRBV5-5 with TRBJ2-3; possibly TRBD2 for D (5 bases). Trimming stripped 0 bases from V and 4 bases from J, with 9 bases between. This CDR3 spans 14 amino acids. Germline V gives CDR1 SGHKS, CDR2 YYEKEE (reference sequence). The CDR3 reads CASSLVKGADTQYF. The CDR3 coding sequence is TGTGCCAGCAGCTTGGTGAAGGGAGCAGATACGCAGTATTTT.

This clonotype has just a few counts. The chain combines TRBV7-9 with TRBJ2-7; unclear D gene. With 5 bases removed from V and 5 bases from J, the gap between germline ends came to 13 bases. Germline V gene lookup returns CDR1 SEHNR and CDR2 FQNEAQ (reference sequence). The CDR3 is made up of 13 amino acids. CDR3 bases: TGTGCCAGCAGCCCCGGACCTGAAAACGAGCAGTACTTC. The encoded protein is CASSPGPENEQYF.

This clonotype was counted at least ten times. The chain links TRBV20-1 to TRBJ1-1; TRBD1 aligns across 7 bases. The J segment lost 11 bases and the V segment lost 0 bases, leaving 6 bases of the junction unmatched. The CDR3 spans 12 residues. Germline V gives CDR1 DFQATT, CDR2 SNEGSKA (reference sequence). The CDR3 loop is CSAREGGAWAFF. CDR3 nucleotides: TGCAGTGCTAGAGAAGGGGGCGCGTGGGCTTTCTTT.

This clonotype has ten or more counts. This chain links TRBV6-1 with TRBJ2-2, with 9 bases matching TRBD1. The germline CDR1 and CDR2 sequences are MNHNS and SASEGT. The J segment lost 4 bases and the V segment lost 7 bases, leaving 4 bases of the junction unmatched. The CDR3 loop spans 14 amino acids. CDR3 DNA sequence: TGTGCCAGCACCGGGACAGGGACCACCGGGGAGCTGTTTTTT. Translated: CASTGTGTTGELFF.

This clonotype was detected a few times. The rearrangement links TRBV6-1 to TRBJ2-1, with 10 bases aligning to TRBD2. Germline CDR1 reads MNHNS; CDR2 reads SASEGT. Losses at the gene ends were 0 bases for V and 9 bases for J; bases not matched to a gene: 5. The CDR3 sequence is 15 residues long. The CDR3 sequence: CASSEAGGLASEQFF. CDR3 sequence (DNA): TGTGCCAGCAGTGAAGCGGGGGGACTAGCGAGTGAGCAGTTCTTC.

This sequence joins TRBV5-1 and TRBJ1-5; 7 bases match TRBD1. CDR1 and CDR2 (germline): SGHRS, YFSETQ. J gave up 4 bases and V 0 bases, and 4 bases lay outside the gene matches. This CDR3 has 15 amino acids. DNA for the CDR3: TGCGCCAGCAGCTTGGGGGGGACAGATAATCAGCCCCAGCATTTT. It is translated as CASSLGGTDNQPQHF.

This clonotype was observed at least ten times. The rearrangement joins TRBV29-1 to TRBJ1-2; D remains unclear. CDR3 length: 12 amino acids. Germline CDR1 and CDR2: SQVTM and ANQGSEA. Trimming pared 0 bases from V and 5 bases from J, leaving 7 bases between. The CDR3 sequence is CSVEDPNYGYTF. The DNA of the CDR3 is TGCAGCGTTGAAGACCCCAATTATGGCTACACCTTC. Drawing the rest from reference TRBV29-1 and TRBJ1-2, the complete variable domain is SAVISQKPSRDICQRGTSLTIQCQVDSQVTMMFWYRQQPGQSLTLIATANQGSEATYESGFVIDKFPISRPNLTFSTLTVSNMSPEDSSIYLCSVEDPNYGYTFGSGTRLTVV.

This clonotype came up a few times. The chain employs TRBV5-1 and TRBJ2-7; a possible D gene is TRBD1 (5 bases). This CDR3 has 16 residues. The germline V and J ends were trimmed by 0 bases and 0 bases, with 13 bases remaining between them. Germline V gene data show CDR1 as SGHRS and CDR2 as YFSETQ. Here the CDR3 reads CASSLAVRTPSYEQYF. In DNA, the CDR3 is TGCGCCAGCAGCTTGGCCGTAAGGACACCCTCCTACGAGCAGTACTTC.

This clonotype has at least ten counts. The chain recombines TRBV27 with TRBJ2-1; 8 bases align to TRBD1. CDR1 MNHEY and CDR2 SMNVEV come from the germline V gene (reference sequence). The J segment lost 8 bases and the V segment lost 5 bases, leaving 8 bases of the junction unmatched. The CDR3 contains 14 residues. Written as DNA, the CDR3 is TGTGCCAGCAGTAGGCAGGGGGCTGACTATGAGCAGTTCTTC. This translates into CASSRQGADYEQFF.

This clonotype was counted between two and nine times. V and J are TRBV6-1 and TRBJ2-5; possibly TRBD1 for D (6 bases). Germline CDR1 is MNHNS and CDR2 is SASEGT. Trimming cost V 6 bases and J 5 bases, with 22 bases left between them. The CDR3 runs 16 residues. CDR3 sequence reads: CASSPLNREPKETQYF. The CDR3 DNA reads as TGTGCCAGCAGCCCCCTCAACAGGGAGCCAAAGGAGACCCAGTACTTC.

This clonotype was seen only a few times. The chain employs TRBV20-1 and TRBJ2-7, with D hard to call. The length of the CDR3 is 13 residues. Germline assignment: CDR1 DFQATT and CDR2 SNEGSKA (reference sequence). With 6 bases removed from V and 0 bases from J, the gap between germline ends came to 12 bases. CDR3 sequence reads: CSAYSALSYEQYF. The DNA for the CDR3 is TGCAGTGCCTACAGTGCCCTCTCCTACGAGCAGTACTTC.

The V and J genes are TRBV30 and TRBJ2-1, with a tentative D call TRBD2 (5 bases). V dropped 0 bases and J dropped 9 bases, with 6 bases sitting between them. Germline assignment: CDR1 GTSNPN and CDR2 SVGIG (reference sequence). CDR3 length: 11 residues. The CDR3 bases are TGTGCCTGGAGTGTGGGGAGTGAGCAGTTCTTC. Its translation is CAWSVGSEQFF.

This clonotype appeared a few times. The J gene is TRBJ2-1, the V gene TRBV27, with 9 bases fitting TRBD2. Germline V gene data show CDR1 as MNHEY and CDR2 as SMNVEV (reference sequence). The J segment lost 7 bases and the V segment lost 0 bases, leaving 4 bases of the junction unmatched. The CDR3 has 15 amino acids. CDR3 protein: CASSLSVAGVNEQFF. In DNA form, the CDR3 reads TGTGCCAGCAGTTTATCGGTAGCGGGAGTGAATGAGCAGTTCTTC.

This clonotype was counted at least ten times. The chain joins TRBV6-5 to TRBJ1-6, with TRBD1 matching 7 bases. Germline V gives CDR1 MNHEY, CDR2 SVGAGI. The length of the CDR3 is 15 residues. The V and J ends lost 0 bases and 7 bases, in that order; junction bases with no gene match: 3. CDR3 in amino acids: CASSYSGQSNSPLHF. The CDR3 coding sequence is TGTGCCAGCAGTTACTCGGGACAGTCCAATTCACCCCTCCACTTT.